This T cell receptor (beta chain) stems from a study of blood T cell repertoires in COVID-19 (dated by TCRdb to 2019 to 2021). A note on the overall study: The collaborator samples originated in the United States, Italy and Spain and spanned the acute and convalescent phases of COVID-19. Deeply sampled blood TCRbeta repertoires from subjects exposed to, actively infected with, or recovered from COVID-19 were included in the dataset. Sample metadata almost always included a de-identified subject ID, COVID-19 status, age in years and sex. The repertoires were released in a freely available public database intended as a resource for research on the immune response to SARS-CoV-2. The prospective study material was composed of cDNA or gDNA derived from T cells, B-cell-depleted T cells, or PBMCs. Where available, HLA class I and class II types were obtained from metadata supplied by the sample provider rather than from assay-based typing. The samples were drawn from two sources: the first 160 participants of the ongoing ImmuneRACE study, and 1,000 to 1,500 subjects contributed by 6 global collaborators.

Study-wide conclusions, independent of this receptor: Clinical and demographic metadata were provided uncurated, with the amount varying by source and participant.

A note on this clone: Its antigen remains unidentified. Base-call qualities are not available, and no considerably larger clone is one nucleotide away.

Collaborating institutions collected whole blood in K2EDTA tubes following their own protocols. For TCRbeta analysis, collaborators shipped samples as frozen whole blood, isolated PBMCs, or DNA extracted from either of those sample types. The CDR1 and CDR2 encoded by the germline V gene (reference sequence) are MNHEY and SMNVEV. The CDR3 has 15 amino acids, counting the end cysteine and phenylalanine. The only DNA kept is the CDR3, 45 bases in frame from the first base. Unmatched junction bases come to 6, with V trimmed by 1 base and J by 8 bases. The immunoSEQ Assay, a bias-controlled multiplex PCR, was used to amplify TCRbeta CDR3 regions from genomic DNA. The study's own analysis went as follows. The number of nucleated cells in each sample was estimated by amplification of reference gene primers within the assay. To quantify the absolute abundance of each unique TCRbeta CDR3 rearrangement, sequence reads were collapsed and filtered. For each sample, productive Simpson clonality was calculated as the square root of Simpson's diversity index across productive rearrangements. The clones in this table, taken by TCRdb from immuneACCESS, are in-frame only. Not every clone is retained; where verified, under half of the shortfall comes from an unresolved V gene, and the cause of the rest is unknown. That table supplies the V and J calls and clone size; D and trimming were determined from the DNA. The sample has some 80,000 clones on record, roughly 85% of them singletons. The ten top clones hold 4.5% to 6% of the sample.

Input material: peripheral blood. This receptor was obtained from a woman older than 75 with active or convalescent COVID-19. The chain is made from TRBV27 and TRBJ1-2, and 11 junctional nucleotides match TRBD1. The CDR3 reads CASSLFGQGAGGYTF. The nucleotides read TGTGCCAGCAGTTTATTCGGACAGGGGGCGGGAGGCTACACCTTC.